This TCR beta chain was identified in a study of regulatory T cells in long-lasting Graves disease. This clonotype was found many times. The germline CDR1 and CDR2 sequences are SQVTM and ANQGSEA. The V segment lost 5 bases and the J segment 7 bases; nucleotides outside the gene matches: 7. The CDR3 is 13 residues long. Arm-PCR of CDR3 regions with iRepertoire HTBI primers generated TCR beta libraries. Via MiXCR, TCRdb re-called the multiplex PCR reads, giving one row per CDR3 protein. The sample has about 200,000 distinct CDR3 sequences, around 20% seen once. Regarding time point: newly diagnosed GD, antithyroid drugs for less than 3 months. Isolated PBMC RNA provided the starting material for the TCR library.

The chain combines TRBV29-1 with TRBJ1-5; 8 bases line up with TRBD1. The clonotype was recovered from a female donor with Graves disease. Specimen: peripheral blood mononuclear cells (PBMCs), collected at new diagnosis, from a patient treated with antithyroid drugs. CDR3: CSVHGQGGQPQHF. As DNA, the CDR3 is TGCAGCGTTCATGGACAGGGCGGACAGCCCCAGCATTTT.